This TCR beta chain was captured in a study of blood T cell repertoires in COVID-19. The CDR3 has 14 amino acids. Germline values: CDR1 SEHNR, CDR2 FQNEAQ (reference sequence). Trimming shortened V by 1 base and J by 1 base, and 8 bases separated the two germline ends. TCRdb keeps only in-frame clones here, not all; method: immunoSEQ multiplex PCR. Among over 250,000 clones, about 89% were seen once, and the ten largest hold around 10%. Sequencing was done on a sample of peripheral blood. V usage is TRBV7-9 and J usage is TRBJ2-7; possible D gene TRBD2, 6 bases. The sequence was collected from a man between 35 and 55 years old who had recovered from COVID-19. Here the CDR3 reads CASSLGLVSYEQYF. For the CDR3, the DNA is TGTGCCAGCAGCTTAGGACTAGTGTCCTACGAGCAGTACTTC. Supplemented by reference TRBV7-9 and TRBJ2-7, the full variable domain reads DTGVSQNPRHKITKRGQNVTFRCDPISEHNRLYWYRQTLGQGPEFLTYFQNEAQLEKSRLLSDRFSAERPKGSFSTLEIQRTEQGDSAMYLCASSLGLVSYEQYFGPGTRLTVT.